This T cell receptor beta chain was retrieved from a study of post-analysis software for immune sequencing data. Turning to the study itself: Recorded subtypes: relapsing-remitting, secondary progressive, progressive-relapsing; some patients unannotated. Regarding the study as a whole: F-measure co-clustering was strong for batch-matched samples. Multiple sclerosis patients showed significantly lower normalized Chao1 diversity than controls did. Among five TRBV segments more frequent in patients than controls were TRBV5-6, TRBV5-1 and TRBV20-1.

The CDR3 has 15 amino acids. The germline gives CDR1 MGHRA, CDR2 YSYEKL. The V end was cut by 0 bases, the J end by 7 bases, with 13 bases between. Regarding this clonotype: What it binds is not known.

Unique molecular identifiers had been added to the TCR beta cDNA libraries. Each batch of about 0.95 to 11 million T cells produced hundreds of thousands of cDNA molecules. TCRdb itself ran the PCR reads through MiXCR, one entry per CDR3 protein. This table holds around 770,000 distinct CDR3 sequences, around 46% found once. The rearrangement uses TRBV4-1 and TRBJ1-5, with unresolved D. The sequence was obtained from a girl aged 10 to 17 with multiple sclerosis. The source material was blood. The CDR3 is CASSQEGPPGQPQHF. The DNA of the CDR3 is TGCGCCAGCAGCCAAGAGGGTCCCCCGGGGCAGCCCCAGCATTTT.